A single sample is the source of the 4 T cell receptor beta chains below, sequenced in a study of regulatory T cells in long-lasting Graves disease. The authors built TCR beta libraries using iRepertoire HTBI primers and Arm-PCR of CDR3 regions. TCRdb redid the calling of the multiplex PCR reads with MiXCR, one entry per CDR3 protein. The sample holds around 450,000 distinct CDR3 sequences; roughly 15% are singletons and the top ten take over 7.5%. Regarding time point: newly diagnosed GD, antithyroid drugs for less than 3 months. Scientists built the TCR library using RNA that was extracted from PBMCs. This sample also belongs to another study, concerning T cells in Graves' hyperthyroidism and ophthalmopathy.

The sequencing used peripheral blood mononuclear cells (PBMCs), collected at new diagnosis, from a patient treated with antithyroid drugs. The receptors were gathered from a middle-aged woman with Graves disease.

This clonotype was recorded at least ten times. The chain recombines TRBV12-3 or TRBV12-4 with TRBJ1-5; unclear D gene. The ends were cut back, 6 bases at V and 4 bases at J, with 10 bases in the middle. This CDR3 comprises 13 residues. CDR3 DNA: TGTGCCAGCAGCTCCCCGCCTAATCAGCCCCAGCATTTT. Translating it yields CASSSPPNQPQHF.

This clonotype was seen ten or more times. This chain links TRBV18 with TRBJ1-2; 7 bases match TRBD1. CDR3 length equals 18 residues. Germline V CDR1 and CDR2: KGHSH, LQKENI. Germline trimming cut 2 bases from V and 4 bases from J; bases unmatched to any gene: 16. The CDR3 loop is CASSPIGESRTGTYGYTF. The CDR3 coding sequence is TGTGCCAGCTCACCAATTGGGGAAAGTAGGACAGGAACCTATGGCTACACCTTC.

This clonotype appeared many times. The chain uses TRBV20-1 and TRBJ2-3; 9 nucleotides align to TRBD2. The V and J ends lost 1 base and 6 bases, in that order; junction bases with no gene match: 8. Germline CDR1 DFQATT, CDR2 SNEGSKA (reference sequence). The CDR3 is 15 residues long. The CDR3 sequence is CSARVPSGKEDTQYF. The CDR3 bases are TGCAGTGCTAGAGTTCCTAGCGGGAAAGAGGATACGCAGTATTTT.

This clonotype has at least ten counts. The CDR3 here is CASGRGGAGPGETQYF. The CDR3 DNA reads as TGTGCTAGTGGCCGGGGGGGGGCAGGGCCCGGCGAGACCCAGTACTTC. The J gene is TRBJ2-5, the V gene TRBV12-5; 8 bases line up with TRBD2. After removal of 6 bases from V and 5 bases from J, the junction contained 14 bases not matched to a gene. The CDR3 has 16 amino acids. The germline gives CDR1 LGHNT, CDR2 FRNRAP.